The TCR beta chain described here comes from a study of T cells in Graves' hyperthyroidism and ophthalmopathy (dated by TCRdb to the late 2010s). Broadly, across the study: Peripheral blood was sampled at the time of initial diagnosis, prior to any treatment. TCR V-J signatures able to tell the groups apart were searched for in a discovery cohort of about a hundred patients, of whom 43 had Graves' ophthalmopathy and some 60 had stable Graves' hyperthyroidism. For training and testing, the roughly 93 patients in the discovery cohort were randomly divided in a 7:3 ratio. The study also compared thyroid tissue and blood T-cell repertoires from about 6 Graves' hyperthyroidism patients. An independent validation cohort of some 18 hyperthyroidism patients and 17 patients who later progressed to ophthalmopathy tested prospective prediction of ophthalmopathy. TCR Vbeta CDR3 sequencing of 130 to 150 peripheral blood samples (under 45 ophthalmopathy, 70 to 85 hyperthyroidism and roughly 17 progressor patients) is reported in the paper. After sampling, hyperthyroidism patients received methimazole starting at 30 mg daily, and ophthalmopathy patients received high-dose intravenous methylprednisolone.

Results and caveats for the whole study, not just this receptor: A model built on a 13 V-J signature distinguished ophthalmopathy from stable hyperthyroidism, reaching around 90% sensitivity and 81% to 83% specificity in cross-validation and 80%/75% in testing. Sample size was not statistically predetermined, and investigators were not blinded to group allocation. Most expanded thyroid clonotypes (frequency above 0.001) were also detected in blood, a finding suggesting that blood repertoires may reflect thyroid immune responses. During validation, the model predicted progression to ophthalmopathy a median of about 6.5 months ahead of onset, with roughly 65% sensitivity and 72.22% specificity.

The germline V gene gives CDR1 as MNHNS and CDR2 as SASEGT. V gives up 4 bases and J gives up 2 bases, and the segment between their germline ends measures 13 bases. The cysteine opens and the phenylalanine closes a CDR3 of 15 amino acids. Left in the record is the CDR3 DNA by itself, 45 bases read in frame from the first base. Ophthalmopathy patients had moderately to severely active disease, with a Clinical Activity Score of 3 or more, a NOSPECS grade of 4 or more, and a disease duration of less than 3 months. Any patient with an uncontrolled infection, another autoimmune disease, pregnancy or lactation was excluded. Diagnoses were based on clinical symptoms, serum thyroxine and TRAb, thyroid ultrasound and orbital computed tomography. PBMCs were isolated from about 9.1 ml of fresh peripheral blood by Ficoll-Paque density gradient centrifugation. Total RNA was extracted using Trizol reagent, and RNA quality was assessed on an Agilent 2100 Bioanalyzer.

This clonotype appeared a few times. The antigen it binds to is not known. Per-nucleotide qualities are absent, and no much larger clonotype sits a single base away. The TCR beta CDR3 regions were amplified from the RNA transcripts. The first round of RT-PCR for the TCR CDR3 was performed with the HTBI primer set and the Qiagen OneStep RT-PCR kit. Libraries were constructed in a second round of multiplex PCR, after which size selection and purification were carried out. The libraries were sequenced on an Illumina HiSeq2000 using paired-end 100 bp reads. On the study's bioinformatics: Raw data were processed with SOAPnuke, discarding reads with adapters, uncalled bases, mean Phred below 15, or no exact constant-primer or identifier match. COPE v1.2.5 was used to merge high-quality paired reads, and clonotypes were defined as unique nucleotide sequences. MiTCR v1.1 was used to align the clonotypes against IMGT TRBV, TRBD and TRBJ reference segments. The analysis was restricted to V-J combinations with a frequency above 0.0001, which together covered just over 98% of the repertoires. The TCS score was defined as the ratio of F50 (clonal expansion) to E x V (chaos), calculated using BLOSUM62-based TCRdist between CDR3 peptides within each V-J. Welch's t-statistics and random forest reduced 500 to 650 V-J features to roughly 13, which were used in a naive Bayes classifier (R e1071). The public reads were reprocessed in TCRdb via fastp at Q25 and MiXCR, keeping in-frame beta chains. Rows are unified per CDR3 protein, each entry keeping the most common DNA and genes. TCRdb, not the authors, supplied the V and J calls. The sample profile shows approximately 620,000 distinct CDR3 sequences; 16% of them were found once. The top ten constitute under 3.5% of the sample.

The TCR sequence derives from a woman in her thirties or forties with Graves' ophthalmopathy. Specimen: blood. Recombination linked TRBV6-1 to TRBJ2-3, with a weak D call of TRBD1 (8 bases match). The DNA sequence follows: TGTGCCAGCAGTGTACAGGGGGACTACACAGATACGCAGTATTTT. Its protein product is CASSVQGDYTDTQYF.